This is a list of T cell receptor beta chains from one sample in a study of spatial heterogeneity in lung cancer. Using its own MiXCR run on the 5' RACE reads, TCRdb lists one record per CDR3 protein. The data hold 50,000 to 75,000 distinct CDR3 sequences, with about 6.6% observed a single time. The specimen was PBMCs, collected at surgery. The receptors shown here come from a female donor with early-stage non-small cell lung cancer. CDR3s include the opening cysteine and the closing phenylalanine or tryptophan. A D gene is named only where the DNA matches it firmly. Clone sizes are given selectively: once, few, many, or a class where the clone is expanded.

j_call d_call clone_size v_call cdr3_aa cdr3_nt
TRBJ1-5 - many TRBV27 CASSLSYSNQPQHF TGTGCCAGCAGTTTATCCTATAGCAATCAGCCCCAGCATTTT
TRBJ2-2 - few TRBV6-6 CASAIMGLRTGELFF TGTGCCAGCGCCATAATGGGGTTGAGGACCGGGGAGCTGTTTTTT
TRBJ1-1 - many TRBV6-5 CASLRVSGTEAFF TGTGCCAGTTTGAGAGTTTCGGGCACTGAAGCTTTCTTT
TRBJ2-5 - many TRBV10-3 CAISESIIETQYF TGTGCCATCAGTGAGTCAATAATAGAGACCCAGTACTTC
TRBJ2-1 TRBD1 - TRBV6-1 CASSVIPPGQGNNEQFF TGTGCCAGCAGTGTTATTCCACCGGGACAGGGCAACAATGAGCAGTTCTTC
TRBJ2-7 - few TRBV29-1 CSVEVQTELEQYF TGCAGCGTTGAAGTTCAGACTGAATTAGAGCAGTACTTC
TRBJ1-1 TRBD1 - TRBV28 CASRGTGGGMAFF TGTGCCAGCAGGGGGACAGGGGGCGGGATGGCTTTCTTT
TRBJ2-1 TRBD2 many TRBV24-1 CATSDETRLATTVSEQFF TGTGCCACCAGTGATGAAACAAGACTAGCGACTACCGTCAGTGAGCAGTTCTTC
TRBJ2-7 - many TRBV6-6 CASSPSVGSYEQYF TGTGCCAGCAGTCCGAGTGTGGGCTCCTACGAGCAGTACTTC
TRBJ2-3 TRBD1 - TRBV29-1 CSVAGGLGTDTQYF TGCAGCGTCGCAGGGGGCCTGGGCACAGATACGCAGTATTTT
TRBJ2-1 - many TRBV7-3 CASSPSRGAPNEQFF TGTGCCAGCAGCCCATCTAGGGGAGCCCCCAATGAGCAGTTCTTC
TRBJ2-1 - few TRBV6-1 CASSRQVSLHEQFF TGTGCCAGCAGCCGACAGGTCTCCCTCCATGAGCAGTTCTTC
TRBJ1-5 - few TRBV7-8 CASSLGGEPQHF TGTGCCAGCAGCTTAGGCGGCGAGCCCCAGCATTTT
TRBJ2-5 - many TRBV11-2 CASSLGEWVQETQYF TGTGCCAGCAGCTTAGGAGAGTGGGTACAAGAGACCCAGTACTTC
TRBJ2-2 TRBD2 many TRBV20-1 CSARPWTSGRTGELFF TGCAGTGCTAGGCCCTGGACTAGCGGGAGGACCGGGGAGCTGTTTTTT
TRBJ2-2 TRBD1 many TRBV7-2 CASSLALQGAAGELFF TGTGCCAGCAGCTTAGCTTTACAGGGGGCAGCCGGGGAGCTGTTTTTT
TRBJ1-1 - - TRBV7-8 CASSLVDMNTEAFF TGTGCCAGCAGCTTAGTAGACATGAACACTGAAGCTTTCTTT
TRBJ2-2 TRBD1 - TRBV12-3/TRBV12-4 CASSSWTGSTGELFF TGTGCCAGCAGTTCCTGGACAGGGAGCACCGGGGAGCTGTTTTTT
TRBJ2-5 - many TRBV20-1 CSFQSGQETQYF TGCAGCTTTCAGAGCGGCCAAGAGACCCAGTACTTC
TRBJ1-1 TRBD1 few TRBV20-1 CSDATGGNTEAFF TGCAGTGACGCAACAGGGGGAAACACTGAAGCTTTCTTT
TRBJ1-1 - many TRBV20-1 CSARAANTEAFF TGCAGTGCTAGAGCTGCGAACACTGAAGCTTTCTTT
TRBJ2-1 TRBD2 - TRBV11-2 CASSAPRTSGYNEQFF TGTGCCAGCAGCGCGCCCCGGACTAGCGGATACAATGAGCAGTTCTTC
TRBJ2-3 - few TRBV5-4 CASSPGTLGTDTQYF TGTGCCAGCAGCCCCGGGACCCTGGGGACAGATACGCAGTATTTT
TRBJ2-2 TRBD1 medium-sized TRBV20-1 CSACRDRDDGELFF TGCAGTGCATGCCGGGACAGGGATGACGGGGAGCTGTTTTTT
TRBJ2-7 - many TRBV12-3/TRBV12-4 CASQDSRQGFFGEQYF TGTGCCAGCCAGGACAGTAGGCAGGGTTTTTTCGGCGAGCAGTACTTC
TRBJ2-2 - few TRBV7-2 CASSYRANTGELFF TGTGCCAGCAGCTACAGGGCGAACACCGGGGAGCTGTTTTTT
TRBJ1-6 TRBD1 - TRBV6-5 CASTQGQPYNSPLHF TGTGCCAGCACCCAGGGACAGCCCTATAATTCACCCCTCCACTTT
TRBJ2-7 - many TRBV6-5 CASSLGYEQYF TGTGCCAGCAGTTTAGGCTACGAGCAGTACTTC
TRBJ1-2 TRBD1 many TRBV28 CASSPPGTGVRGYTF TGTGCCAGCAGTCCCCCCGGGACAGGGGTACGCGGCTACACCTTC
TRBJ2-1 - many TRBV3-1 CASSQVYEQFF TGTGCCAGCAGCCAAGTGTATGAGCAGTTCTTC
TRBJ1-4 - - TRBV5-6 CASSPAGPTNEKLFF TGTGCCAGCAGCCCCGCGGGTCCGACTAATGAAAAACTGTTTTTT
TRBJ2-3 TRBD2 many TRBV28 CASSWEGGVKYF TGTGCCAGCAGTTGGGAGGGCGGGGTTAAGTATTTT
TRBJ1-2 - few TRBV10-3 CAITGAGYSYGYTF TGTGCCATCACCGGGGCCGGGTATAGCTATGGCTACACCTTC
TRBJ1-1 - - TRBV12-3/TRBV12-4 CASSPQRGNTEAFF TGTGCCAGCAGTCCCCAGCGGGGGAACACTGAAGCTTTCTTT
TRBJ2-3 - many TRBV21-1 CASSKGTSSGGREGTDTQYF TGTGCCAGCAGCAAAGGGACTTCTAGCGGGGGGAGAGAGGGCACAGATACGCAGTATTTT
TRBJ1-6 - few TRBV2 CASSSTAYNSPLHF TGTGCCAGCAGTTCGACAGCGTATAATTCACCCCTCCACTTT
TRBJ1-5 TRBD1 many TRBV11-3 CASSLGTEGNQPQHF TGTGCCAGCAGTTTAGGGACAGAGGGAAATCAGCCCCAGCATTTT
TRBJ2-5 - many TRBV4-2 CASSQDPTVGETQYF TGTGCCAGCAGCCAGGACCCGACAGTCGGAGAGACCCAGTACTTC
TRBJ1-5 - many TRBV12-3/TRBV12-4 CASSFGRDQPQHF TGTGCCAGCAGTTTTGGCAGGGATCAGCCCCAGCATTTT
TRBJ2-7 - medium-sized TRBV5-1 CASSLASSYEQYF TGCGCCAGCAGCTTGGCATCCTCCTACGAGCAGTACTTC
TRBJ1-5 - few TRBV9 CASSSHGGSNQPQHF TGTGCCAGCAGCTCGCATGGGGGGAGCAATCAGCCCCAGCATTTT
TRBJ1-5 - many TRBV12-3/TRBV12-4 CASSSLVQPQHF TGTGCCAGCAGTTCCCTGGTGCAGCCCCAGCATTTT
TRBJ2-5 - many TRBV6-5 CASSSGPIQETQYF TGTGCCAGCAGTTCCGGGCCTATCCAAGAGACCCAGTACTTC
TRBJ1-3 - few TRBV6-1 CASRTTLPGNTIYF TGTGCCAGCAGAACGACTTTACCTGGAAACACCATATATTTT
TRBJ2-3 - - TRBV20-1 CSAPRDGLGTDTQYF TGCAGTGCGCCCCGGGACGGCTTGGGCACAGATACGCAGTATTTT
TRBJ1-5 - many TRBV20-1 CSASAGRELEPQHF TGCAGTGCTAGTGCCGGACGGGAACTAGAACCCCAGCATTTT
TRBJ2-2 - few TRBV5-1 CASSLMTANTGELFF TGCGCCAGCAGCTTGATGACGGCGAACACCGGGGAGCTGTTTTTT
TRBJ1-1 TRBD1 few TRBV5-1 CASRWDSNTEAFF TGCGCCAGCAGATGGGACAGTAACACTGAAGCTTTCTTT
TRBJ2-4 - many TRBV4-1 CASSQDRTVGKNIQYF TGCGCCAGCAGCCAAGATCGAACGGTGGGCAAAAACATTCAGTACTTC
TRBJ2-1 TRBD1 many TRBV18 CASSPDRGAYNEQFF TGTGCCAGCTCACCTGACAGGGGAGCCTACAATGAGCAGTTCTTC
TRBJ2-5 - many TRBV6-1 CASSEWDGETQYF TGTGCCAGCAGTGAATGGGACGGAGAGACCCAGTACTTC
TRBJ1-4 - few TRBV19 CASRPSGDATNEKLFF TGTGCCAGTAGACCTTCAGGGGATGCAACTAATGAAAAACTGTTTTTT
TRBJ1-5 - - TRBV4-1 CASSQDPEVEQPQHF TGCGCCAGCAGCCAAGACCCGGAAGTCGAACAGCCCCAGCATTTT
TRBJ1-4 - many TRBV20-1 CSAREGGLEKLFF TGCAGTGCTAGAGAGGGCGGACTAGAAAAACTGTTTTTT
TRBJ2-5 TRBD1 many TRBV11-2 CASSSGTGGTQYF TGTGCCAGCAGCTCCGGGACAGGGGGGACCCAGTACTTC
TRBJ2-5 - many TRBV9 CASSVAAGQQETQYF TGTGCCAGCAGCGTAGCAGCGGGACAACAAGAGACCCAGTACTTC
TRBJ1-5 - few TRBV6-1 CASSEMGGRSNQPQHF TGTGCCAGCAGTGAAATGGGGGGCAGGAGTAATCAGCCCCAGCATTTT